The sequence of this T cell receptor (beta chain) was determined in a study of CD8 T cells in ankylosing spondylitis. Whole-study results and caveats: Ankylosing spondylitis blood appeared to be characterized by a TCR beta motif of fewer than ten highly homologous variants.

V was trimmed by 4 bases and J by 4 bases, leaving 13 bases between them. This CDR3 has 14 residues. CDR1 and CDR2 from the germline V gene are KGHDR and SFDVKD. TCRdb used MiXCR to reprocess the 5' RACE reads, holding one entry per CDR3 protein. The sample carries approximately 500,000 distinct CDR3 sequences, about 13% recorded once. On this clonotype itself: Its antigen is unidentified.

The chain joins TRBV24-1 to TRBJ2-7; weak D call: TRBD1 (5 bases). This TCR was recovered from a male donor with ankylosing spondylitis. The sequenced sample consisted of blood, either unsorted or a sorted T cell fraction (not recorded which). CDR3 bases: TGTGCCACCAGTGAATCGACAGCACCGTACGAGCAGTACTTC. Protein: CATSESTAPYEQYF.